Below are 27 T cell receptor beta chains sequenced from a single sample in a study of OX40 agonist ivuxolimab in advanced cancers. Clones were read by immunoSEQ multiplex PCR, and TCRdb kept only the in-frame ones, dropping some. The repertoire consists of under 70,000 clones, with about 88% occurring once and the leading ten covering approximately 2%. The sequencing used CD4+ or CD8+ T cells sorted from blood, collected in a trial of the OX40 agonist ivuxolimab. The origin of the receptors is an adult with an advanced solid tumor such as melanoma, head and neck, liver or kidney cancer.

On this clone: At one end the junction does not follow the germline gene, possibly because of a read error. The chain carries TRBV13 and TRBJ1-2; 12 bases fit TRBD1. This CDR3 region has 17 residues. Germline V gene lookup returns CDR1 PRHDT and CDR2 FYEKMQ (reference sequence). For the CDR3, the DNA is TGTGTCAGCACCCGGGACAGGGGGCGGGATCCCGTCTATGGCTACACCTTC. Amino acids: CVSTRDRGRDPVYGYTF. Complete variable domain (other parts from reference TRBV13 and TRBJ1-2): AAGVIQSPRHLIKEKRETATLKCYPIPRHDTVYWYQQGPGQDPQFLISFYEKMQSDKGSIPDRFSAQQFSDYHSELNMSSLELGDSALYFCVSTRDRGRDPVYGYTFGSGTRLTVV.

This chain links TRBV19 with TRBJ1-1, with 10 bases lining up with TRBD1. V shed 6 bases and J 6 bases; nucleotides not matched to a gene: 7. Germline CDR1 reads LNHDA; CDR2 reads SQIVND (reference sequence). This CDR3 has 14 residues. Here the CDR3 DNA reads TGTGCCAGTAGGTTGACAGGGGGCAGCGCTGAAGCTTTCTTT. Translation: CASRLTGGSAEAFF. Full variable domain (rest looked up from reference TRBV19 and TRBJ1-1): DGGITQSPKYLFRKEGQNVTLSCEQNLNHDAMYWYRQDPGQGLRLIYYSQIVNDFQKGDIAEGYSVSREKKESFPLTVTSAQKNPTAFYLCASRLTGGSAEAFFGQGTRLTVV.

V gene TRBV2 combines with J gene TRBJ1-1; D call uncertain. V was pared by 7 bases and J by 0 bases, with 6 bases between. The CDR3 spans 12 residues. CDR1 is SNHLY and CDR2 is FYNNEI in the germline V gene. In nucleotides, the CDR3 is TGTGCCAGCATACCCCTGAACACTGAAGCTTTCTTT. Its protein product is CASIPLNTEAFF.

J is TRBJ1-1 and V is TRBV12-5; TRBD1 might be the D (6 bases). Germline V gene lookup returns CDR1 LGHNT and CDR2 FRNRAP. The CDR3 loop spans 13 amino acids. The V end was cut by 4 bases, the J end by 3 bases, with 9 bases between. The CDR3 nucleotides are TGTGCTAGTGGTTGGGACACAGACACTGAAGCTTTCTTT. Amino acid sequence: CASGWDTDTEAFF. The entire variable domain, with the rest obtained from reference TRBV12-5 and TRBJ1-1, is as follows: DARVTQTPRHKVTEMGQEVTMRCQPILGHNTVFWYRQTMMQGLELLAYFRNRAPLDDSGMPKDRFSAEMPDATLATLKIQPSEPRDSAVYFCASGWDTDTEAFFGQGTRLTVV.

Written as DNA, the CDR3 is TGTGCCTCGAGGGTGGGCATGAACACTGAAGCTTTCTTT. Its protein product is CASRVGMNTEAFF. The genes are TRBV7-2 and TRBJ1-1; no clear D gene. The germline V gene encodes CDR1 SGHTA and CDR2 FQGNSA. CDR3 length: 13 amino acids. V lost 11 bases, J lost 0 bases, and 13 bases lay in between.

The chain links TRBV5-6 to TRBJ1-1, with a tentative D call TRBD1 (5 bases). Germline assignment: CDR1 SGHDT and CDR2 YYEEEE. Trimming took 4 bases from V and 0 from J, leaving 16 bases between them. The CDR3 has 16 residues. CDR3 sequence reads: CASSLYRKGMNTEAFF. CDR3 bases: TGTGCCAGCAGCCTGTATAGGAAGGGGATGAACACTGAAGCTTTCTTT.

This CDR3 reads CASSQETGEDTQYF. For the CDR3, the DNA is TGTGCCAGCAGCCAAGAAACGGGAGAAGATACGCAGTATTTT. This chain uses TRBV4-2 with TRBJ2-3, with D possibly being TRBD2 (6 bases). The V and J ends lost 0 bases and 5 bases respectively, with 9 bases between them. From germline, CDR1 is LGHNA and CDR2 YNFKEQ. This CDR3 has 14 residues.

The chain uses TRBV30 and TRBJ2-7, with 12 bases lining up with TRBD2. The CDR3 is 15 amino acids. With 0 bases clipped from V and 6 bases from J, the junction kept 6 bases outside the gene matches. Germline-derived CDR1 and CDR2 are GTSNPN and SVGIG (reference sequence). The CDR3 DNA reads as TGTGCCTGGAGTGTACTAGCGGGAGGTGAGGGCGAGCAGTACTTC. This gives the protein CAWSVLAGGEGEQYF.

This chain connects TRBV4-3 to TRBJ1-2; the D gene is possibly TRBD1 (5 bases). CDR3 length: 16 amino acids. In germline, CDR1 is LGHNA, CDR2 YSLEER. Trimming removed 0 bases at V and 3 bases at J, with 14 bases between. In DNA form, the CDR3 reads TGCGCCAGCAGCCAAGATTGGCCGGCGGGGGACTATGGCTACACCTTC. This codes for CASSQDWPAGDYGYTF.

The chain carries TRBV5-1 and TRBJ2-6; maybe TRBD1 (6 bases). Trimming left V 0 bases short and J 4 bases short, with 11 bases between. CDR1 SGHRS and CDR2 YFSETQ come from the germline V gene. The CDR3 runs 16 residues. The CDR3 spells CASSLEGVDGANVLTF. For the CDR3, the DNA is TGCGCCAGCAGCTTGGAGGGGGTTGACGGGGCCAACGTCCTGACTTTC.

The chain uses TRBV5-4 and TRBJ1-5; a weak D match, TRBD1 (5 bases). Germline V gene sequence: CDR1 SGHNT, CDR2 YYREEE (reference sequence). The CDR3 spans 13 residues. Trimming left V 4 bases short and J 5 bases short, with 10 bases between. DNA for the CDR3: TGTGCCAGCAGCATGGACACCGATCAGCCCCAGCATTTT. It translates to CASSMDTDQPQHF.

The rearrangement joins TRBV27 to TRBJ2-7, with 16 bases fitting TRBD2. This CDR3 region has 18 residues. Germline CDR1 is MNHEY and CDR2 is SMNVEV (reference sequence). V dropped 1 base and J dropped 7; count of bases not matched to a gene: 10. This CDR3 is CASSLWGAGTSGRDEQYF. CDR3 in DNA: TGTGCCAGCAGTTTATGGGGGGCAGGGACTAGCGGGAGGGATGAGCAGTACTTC.

The chain's CDR3 is CASSILGNEQFF. CDR3 sequence (DNA): TGTGCCAGTAGTATTTTAGGCAATGAGCAGTTCTTC. The genes are TRBV19 and TRBJ2-1; D is ambiguous. Between the trimmed V and J ends, which lost 3 bases and 6 bases, there was a span of 6 bases. The CDR3 has 12 residues. Germline values: CDR1 LNHDA, CDR2 SQIVND (reference sequence).

V usage is TRBV6-1 and J usage is TRBJ2-5, with D perhaps matching TRBD1 (6 bases). Germline CDR1 reads MNHNS; CDR2 reads SASEGT. CDR3 length: 14 amino acids. CDR3 DNA sequence: TGTATTAGTCGGACAGCGGAAAACCAAGAGACCCAGTACTTC. Translation gives CISRTAENQETQYF.

The CDR3 loop is CASSSWPGGNYGYTF. CDR3 DNA sequence: TGTGCCAGCAGCTCCTGGCCGGGCGGTAACTATGGCTACACCTTC. The chain couples TRBV5-4 to TRBJ1-2, with unresolved D. The CDR3 is 15 residues long. Germline V gene sequence: CDR1 SGHNT, CDR2 YYREEE (reference sequence). Trimming took 3 bases from V and 1 from J, leaving 13 bases between them. The whole variable domain, filled in from reference TRBV5-4 and TRBJ1-2, reads ETGVTQSPTHLIKTRGQQVTLRCSSQSGHNTVSWYQQALGQGPQFIFQYYREEENGRGNFPPRFSGLQFPNYSSELNVNALELDDSALYLCASSSWPGGNYGYTFGSGTRLTVV.

V gene TRBV29-1 combines with J gene TRBJ2-5, with D perhaps TRBD1 (5 bases). The V end lost 6 bases, the J end lost 4 bases, and 15 bases lay between the germline ends. The CDR3 covers 13 residues. CDR1 and CDR2 (germline): SQVTM, ANQGSEA. The CDR3 coding sequence is TGCAGCGTGGGGATCACAAGGGGAGAGACCCAGTACTTC. The encoded protein is CSVGITRGETQYF.

In this sample, this clone turned up once. The chain couples TRBV5-6 to TRBJ1-1; D remains ambiguous. From germline, CDR1 is SGHDT and CDR2 YYEEEE. The CDR3 has 13 residues. V lost 0 bases and J 4 bases, leaving 7 bases between the germline ends. The CDR3 is CASSLEPATEAFF. DNA of the CDR3: TGTGCCAGCAGCTTGGAACCAGCCACTGAAGCTTTCTTT.

The chain couples TRBV19 to TRBJ2-7, with TRBD1 matching over 9 bases. Germline V gene data show CDR1 as LNHDA and CDR2 as SQIVND (reference sequence). J lost 2 bases, V lost 1 base, and 3 bases had no gene match. The length of the CDR3 is 15 residues. Here the CDR3 DNA reads TGTGCCAGTAGTATAGCCGGGACAGGGCCCTACGAGCAGTACTTC. Translating gives CASSIAGTGPYEQYF.

This chain's CDR3 is CASSGQGETQYF. The DNA for the CDR3 is TGTGCCAGCAGTGGGCAAGGGGAGACCCAGTACTTC. V usage is TRBV6-1 and J usage is TRBJ2-5; D gene unclear. V lost 4 bases to trimming and J lost 5 bases, with 8 bases between them. Per the germline V gene, CDR1 is MNHNS and CDR2 is SASEGT. This CDR3 has 12 residues.

This clone was recorded a few times. The chain couples TRBV5-1 to TRBJ1-2, with D possibly being TRBD1 (5 bases). Trimming shortened V by 0 bases and J by 8 bases, and 11 bases separated the two germline ends. This CDR3 has 13 amino acids. Per the germline V gene, CDR1 is SGHRS and CDR2 is YFSETQ. The CDR3 spells CASSLAGEIGYTF. The CDR3 bases are TGCGCCAGCAGCTTGGCGGGGGAGATCGGCTACACCTTC.

The chain links TRBV28 to TRBJ1-5; the D gene is possibly TRBD1 (6 bases). V gave up 2 bases and J gave up 3 bases, with 14 bases separating them. Germline CDR1 MDHEN, CDR2 SYDVKM. This CDR3 has 16 residues. The CDR3 loop is CASSLTAGQHNQPQHF. As DNA, the CDR3 is TGTGCCAGCAGTTTAACGGCCGGACAGCACAATCAGCCCCAGCATTTT.

The V gene is TRBV5-6, the J gene TRBJ1-2; 7 bases are shared with TRBD1. The CDR3 runs to 14 residues. The germline V gene encodes CDR1 SGHDT and CDR2 YYEEEE. V was clipped by 3 bases and J by 2 bases; unmatched bases: 4. Here the CDR3 DNA reads TGTGCCAGCAGCTCTCGACAGGGAAACTATGGCTACACCTTC. Protein product: CASSSRQGNYGYTF.

The chain couples TRBV7-8 to TRBJ2-3; 8 bases line up with TRBD2. The J segment lost 0 bases and the V segment lost 5 bases, leaving 19 bases of the junction unmatched. The CDR3 covers 20 residues. Germline CDR1 is SGHVS and CDR2 is FQNEAQ. The CDR3 DNA reads as TGTGCCAGCAGCAGCAGGACTAGCCGGGTCTTAGTTTCTAGCACAGATACGCAGTATTTT. Translating it yields CASSSRTSRVLVSSTDTQYF.

The chain couples TRBV5-1 to TRBJ2-1; the D is unclear. CDR1 SGHRS and CDR2 YFSETQ come from the germline V gene. Trimming took 0 bases from V and 5 from J, leaving 6 bases between them. This CDR3 region has 13 residues. The CDR3 loop is CASSLEVNNEQFF. CDR3 bases: TGCGCCAGCAGCTTGGAGGTAAACAATGAGCAGTTCTTC.

The chain uses TRBV27 and TRBJ2-2; 8 nucleotides align to TRBD2. The germline gives CDR1 MNHEY, CDR2 SMNVEV (reference sequence). V shed 6 bases and J 3 bases; nucleotides not matched to a gene: 3. The CDR3 is 14 amino acids. The CDR3 DNA is TGTGCCAGCAGGGTAGCGGGATACACCGGGGAGCTGTTTTTT. It yields the protein CASRVAGYTGELFF.

The V gene is TRBV5-1, the J gene TRBJ2-5, with TRBD1 matching 10 bases. The CDR3 totals 16 residues. The J segment lost 5 bases and the V segment lost 4 bases, leaving 11 bases of the junction unmatched. Germline V gives CDR1 SGHRS, CDR2 YFSETQ. The CDR3 reads CASSPRGDRGLETQYF. CDR3 DNA sequence: TGCGCCAGCAGCCCGCGAGGGGACAGGGGACTGGAGACCCAGTACTTC. The complete variable domain, with remaining parts taken from reference TRBV5-1 and TRBJ2-5, reads KAGVTQTPRYLIKTRGQQVTLSCSPISGHRSVSWYQQTPGQGLQFLFEYFSETQRNKGNFPGRFSGRQFSNSRSEMNVSTLELGDSALYLCASSPRGDRGLETQYFGPGTRLLVL.

This chain connects TRBV5-1 to TRBJ1-3; D unclear. Looked up from germline, CDR1 is SGHRS and CDR2 is YFSETQ. V lost 0 bases and J lost 4, with 11 bases in between. The CDR3 runs to 15 residues. The CDR3 spells CASSLGQVLGNTIYF. The CDR3 nucleotides are TGCGCCAGCAGCTTGGGGCAAGTCCTCGGAAACACCATATATTTT. Combining the CDR3 with reference TRBV5-1 and TRBJ1-3 gives the whole variable domain KAGVTQTPRYLIKTRGQQVTLSCSPISGHRSVSWYQQTPGQGLQFLFEYFSETQRNKGNFPGRFSGRQFSNSRSEMNVSTLELGDSALYLCASSLGQVLGNTIYFGEGSWLTVV.